One sample yielded the 5 T cell receptor beta chains listed below, sequenced in a study of T cell changes during pregnancy in multiple sclerosis. TCRdb's copy holds only in-frame clones and misses some; the assay was immunoSEQ multiplex PCR. Of approximately 83,000 clones listed, 90% to 95% are singletons. This specimen consisted of peripheral blood, obtained in the third trimester of pregnancy. The receptors come from a female donor with multiple sclerosis, enrolled in a pregnancy study.

The J gene is TRBJ2-5, the V gene TRBV7-9; D may be TRBD1 (6 bases). The CDR3 is made up of 12 amino acids. The V gene's germline CDR1 is SEHNR and CDR2 FQNEAQ (reference sequence). V lost 6 bases and J 5 bases, leaving 10 bases between the germline ends. The DNA of the CDR3 is TGTGCCAGCAGACAGGGCAGGGAGACCCAGTACTTC. This codes for CASRQGRETQYF.

V gene TRBV5-4 combines with J gene TRBJ2-5, with unresolved D. Trimming pared 2 bases from V and 4 bases from J, leaving 12 bases between. This CDR3 contains 14 residues. Germline CDR1 and CDR2: SGHNT and YYREEE (reference sequence). The CDR3 loop reads CASSFGPLGETQYF. For the CDR3, the DNA is TGTGCCAGCAGCTTCGGTCCCCTTGGAGAGACCCAGTACTTC. The entire variable domain, with the rest obtained from reference TRBV5-4 and TRBJ2-5, is as follows: ETGVTQSPTHLIKTRGQQVTLRCSSQSGHNTVSWYQQALGQGPQFIFQYYREEENGRGNFPPRFSGLQFPNYSSELNVNALELDDSALYLCASSFGPLGETQYFGPGTRLLVL.

J is TRBJ2-1 and V is TRBV4-2, with D possibly matching TRBD2 (6 bases). Trimming took off 4 bases at V and 5 bases at J, with 15 bases between the two ends. The CDR3 is made up of 15 amino acids. Germline assignment: CDR1 LGHNA and CDR2 YNFKEQ. CDR3: CASSPSGLENNEQFF. The CDR3, as DNA: TGTGCCAGCAGCCCAAGCGGGCTGGAGAACAATGAGCAGTTCTTC.

The genes are TRBV5-5 and TRBJ1-5, with 10 bases that match TRBD1. Germline V gene sequence: CDR1 SGHKS, CDR2 YYEKEE (reference sequence). After removal of 1 base from V and 2 bases from J, the junction contained 3 bases not matched to a gene. There are 16 residues in the CDR3. The CDR3, as DNA: TGTGCCAGCAGCTTGTCCGGGACAGGGGGCAATCAGCCCCAGCATTTT. Residues: CASSLSGTGGNQPQHF.

Turning to this clone: One end of the junction does not line up with germline, which may come from a read error. V and J are TRBV11-3 and TRBJ2-3, with D possibly matching TRBD2 (5 bases). The CDR3 totals 13 residues. Germline values: CDR1 SGHNT, CDR2 YENEEA. CDR3 protein: CASSLEAGEPYIF. The CDR3 DNA is TGTGCCAGCAGCTTAGAGGCGGGTGAACCCTACATTTTT.